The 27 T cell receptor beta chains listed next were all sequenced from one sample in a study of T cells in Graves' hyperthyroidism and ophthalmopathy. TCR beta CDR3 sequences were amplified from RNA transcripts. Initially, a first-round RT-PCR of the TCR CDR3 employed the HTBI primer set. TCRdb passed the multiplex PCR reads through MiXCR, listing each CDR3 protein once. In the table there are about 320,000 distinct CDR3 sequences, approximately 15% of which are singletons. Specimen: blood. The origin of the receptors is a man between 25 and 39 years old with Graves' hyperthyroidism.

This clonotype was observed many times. CDR3: CASSPNRGDTQYF. In nucleotides, the CDR3 is TGTGCCAGCAGTCCTAACCGGGGAGATACGCAGTATTTT. J is TRBJ2-3 and V is TRBV7-2; maybe TRBD2 (5 bases). Between the trimmed V and J ends, which lost 6 bases and 5 bases, there was a span of 12 bases. From germline, CDR1 is SGHTA and CDR2 FQGNSA. The CDR3 length is 13 residues.

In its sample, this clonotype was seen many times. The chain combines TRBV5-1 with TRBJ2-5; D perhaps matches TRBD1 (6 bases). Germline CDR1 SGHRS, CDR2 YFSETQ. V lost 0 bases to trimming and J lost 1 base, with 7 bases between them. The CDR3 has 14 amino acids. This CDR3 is CASSLVDSQETQYF. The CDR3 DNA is TGCGCCAGCAGCTTGGTGGACAGCCAAGAGACCCAGTACTTC.

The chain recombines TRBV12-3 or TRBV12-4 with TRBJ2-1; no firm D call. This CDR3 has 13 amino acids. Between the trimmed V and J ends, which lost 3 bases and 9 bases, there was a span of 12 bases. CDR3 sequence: CASSFWEFSEQFF. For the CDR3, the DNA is TGTGCCAGCAGTTTTTGGGAATTTAGTGAGCAGTTCTTC.

The CDR3 region has the DNA TGTGCCATCAGGGGCACGGGACGGGGAGAAAAACTGTTTTTT. Translation: CAIRGTGRGEKLFF. The chain links TRBV10-3 to TRBJ1-4; possibly TRBD1 for D (5 bases). This CDR3 has 14 residues. From germline, CDR1 is ENHRY and CDR2 SYGVKD. V was pared by 6 bases and J by 8 bases, with 16 bases between.

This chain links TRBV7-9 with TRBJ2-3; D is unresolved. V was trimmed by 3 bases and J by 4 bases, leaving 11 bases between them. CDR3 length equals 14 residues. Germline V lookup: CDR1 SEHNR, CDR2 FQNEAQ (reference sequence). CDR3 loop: CASSFSQAADTQYF. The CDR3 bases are TGTGCCAGCAGCTTCTCTCAGGCAGCAGATACGCAGTATTTT.

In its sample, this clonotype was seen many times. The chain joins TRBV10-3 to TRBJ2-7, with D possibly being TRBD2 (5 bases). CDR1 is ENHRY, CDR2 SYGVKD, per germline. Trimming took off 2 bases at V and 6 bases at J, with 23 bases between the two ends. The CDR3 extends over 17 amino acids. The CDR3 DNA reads TGTGCCATCAGTGAGAGGGCAGGACGAGGGTTCCCTTTCGAGCAGTACTTC. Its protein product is CAISERAGRGFPFEQYF.

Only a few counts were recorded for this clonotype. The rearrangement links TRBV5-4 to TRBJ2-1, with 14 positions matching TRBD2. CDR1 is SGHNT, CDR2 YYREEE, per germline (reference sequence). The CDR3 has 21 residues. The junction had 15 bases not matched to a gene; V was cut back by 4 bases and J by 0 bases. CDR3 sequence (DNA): TGTGCCAGCAGCCCGGTGGTCTGGACTAGCGGGAGGTACGACTCCTACAATGAGCAGTTCTTC. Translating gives CASSPVVWTSGRYDSYNEQFF.

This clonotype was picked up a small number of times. The CDR3, as DNA: TGTGCCAGTAGTATTTTTCATCTATCGGGAAACACCATATATTTT. Translation: CASSIFHLSGNTIYF. The genes are TRBV19 and TRBJ1-3; D is undetermined. The V and J ends lost 3 bases and 4 bases respectively, with 13 bases between them. In germline, CDR1 is LNHDA, CDR2 SQIVND (reference sequence). This CDR3 spans 15 amino acids.

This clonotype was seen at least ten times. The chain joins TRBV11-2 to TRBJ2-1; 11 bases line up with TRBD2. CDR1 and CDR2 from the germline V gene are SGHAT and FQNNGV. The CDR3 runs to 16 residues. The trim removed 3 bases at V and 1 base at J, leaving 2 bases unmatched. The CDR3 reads CASSFSGRGSYNEQFF. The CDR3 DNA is TGTGCCAGCAGCTTTAGCGGGAGGGGATCCTACAATGAGCAGTTCTTC. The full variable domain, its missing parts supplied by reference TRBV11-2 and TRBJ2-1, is EAGVAQSPRYKIIEKRQSVAFWCNPISGHATLYWYQQILGQGPKLLIQFQNNGVVDDSQLPKDRFSAERLKGVDSTLKIQPAKLEDSAVYLCASSFSGRGSYNEQFFGPGTRLTVL.

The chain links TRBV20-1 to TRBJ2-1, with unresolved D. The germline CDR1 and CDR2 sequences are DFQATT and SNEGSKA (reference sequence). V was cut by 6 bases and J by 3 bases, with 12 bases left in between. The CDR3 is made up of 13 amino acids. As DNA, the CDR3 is TGCAGTGCCCCCGGTAAAGTCTACAATGAGCAGTTCTTC. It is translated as CSAPGKVYNEQFF.

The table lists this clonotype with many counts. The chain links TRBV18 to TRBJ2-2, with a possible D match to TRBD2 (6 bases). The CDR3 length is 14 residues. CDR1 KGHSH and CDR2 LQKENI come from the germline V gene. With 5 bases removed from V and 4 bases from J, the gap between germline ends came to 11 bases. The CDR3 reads CASSEIGSTGELFF. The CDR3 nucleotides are TGTGCCAGCTCAGAAATCGGGAGCACCGGGGAGCTGTTTTTT.

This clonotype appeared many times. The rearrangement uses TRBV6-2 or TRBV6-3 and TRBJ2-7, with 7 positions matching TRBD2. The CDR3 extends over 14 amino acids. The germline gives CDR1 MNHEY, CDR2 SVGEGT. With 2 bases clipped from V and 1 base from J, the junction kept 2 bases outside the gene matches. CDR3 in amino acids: CASSYAGGSYEQYF. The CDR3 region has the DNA TGTGCCAGCAGTTACGCCGGGGGGTCCTACGAGCAGTACTTC.

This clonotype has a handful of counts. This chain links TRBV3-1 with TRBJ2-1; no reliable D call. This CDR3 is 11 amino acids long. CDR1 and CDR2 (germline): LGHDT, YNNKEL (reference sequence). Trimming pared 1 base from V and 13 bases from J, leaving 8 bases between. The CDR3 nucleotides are TGTGCCAGCAGCCAAGCCGAAGTACAGTTCTTC. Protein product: CASSQAEVQFF.

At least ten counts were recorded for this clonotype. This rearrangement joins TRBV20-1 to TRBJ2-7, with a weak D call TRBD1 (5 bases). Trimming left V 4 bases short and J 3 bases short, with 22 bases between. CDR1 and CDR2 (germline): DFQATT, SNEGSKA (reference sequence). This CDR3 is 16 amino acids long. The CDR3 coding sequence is TGCAGTGCTACGAACAATAGGTGGGGCGCTGGCTACGAGCAGTACTTC. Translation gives CSATNNRWGAGYEQYF.

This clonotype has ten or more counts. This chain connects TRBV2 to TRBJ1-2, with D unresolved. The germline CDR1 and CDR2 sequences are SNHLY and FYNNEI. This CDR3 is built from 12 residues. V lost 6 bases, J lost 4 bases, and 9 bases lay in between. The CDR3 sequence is CASSVDGYGYTF. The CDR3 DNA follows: TGTGCCAGCAGCGTAGACGGCTATGGCTACACCTTC.

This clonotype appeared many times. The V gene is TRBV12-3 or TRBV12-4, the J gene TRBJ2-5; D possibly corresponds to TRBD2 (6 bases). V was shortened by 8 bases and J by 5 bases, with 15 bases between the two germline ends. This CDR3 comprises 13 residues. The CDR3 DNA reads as TGTGCCAGCGGGGGGACCCTGCGGGAGACCCAGTACTTC. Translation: CASGGTLRETQYF.

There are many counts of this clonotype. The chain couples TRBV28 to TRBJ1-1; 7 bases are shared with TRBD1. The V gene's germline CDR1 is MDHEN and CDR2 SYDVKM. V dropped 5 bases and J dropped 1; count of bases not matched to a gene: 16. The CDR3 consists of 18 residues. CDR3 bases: TGTGCCAGCAGTCCAGTGATAATCACCGGACAGGAGAACACTGAAGCTTTCTTT. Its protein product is CASSPVIITGQENTEAFF.

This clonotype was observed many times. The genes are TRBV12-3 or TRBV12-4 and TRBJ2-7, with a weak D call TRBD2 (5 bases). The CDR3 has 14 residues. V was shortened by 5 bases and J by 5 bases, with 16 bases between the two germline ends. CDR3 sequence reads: CASSVTTRENEQYF. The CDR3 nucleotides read TGTGCCAGCAGTGTCACCACGAGGGAAAACGAGCAGTACTTC.

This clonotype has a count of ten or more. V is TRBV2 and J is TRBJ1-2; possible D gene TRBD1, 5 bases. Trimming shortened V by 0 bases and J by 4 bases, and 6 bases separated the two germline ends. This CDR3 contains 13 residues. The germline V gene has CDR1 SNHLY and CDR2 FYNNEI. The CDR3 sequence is CASSEARAYGYTF. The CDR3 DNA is TGTGCCAGCAGTGAAGCCAGGGCCTATGGCTACACCTTC.

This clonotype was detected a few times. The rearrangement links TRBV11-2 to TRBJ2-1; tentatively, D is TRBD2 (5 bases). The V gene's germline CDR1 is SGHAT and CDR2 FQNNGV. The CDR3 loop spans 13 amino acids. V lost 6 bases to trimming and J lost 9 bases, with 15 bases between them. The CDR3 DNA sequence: TGTGCCAGCAGTCCCAGTTTCGGGGTTGAGCAGTTCTTC. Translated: CASSPSFGVEQFF.

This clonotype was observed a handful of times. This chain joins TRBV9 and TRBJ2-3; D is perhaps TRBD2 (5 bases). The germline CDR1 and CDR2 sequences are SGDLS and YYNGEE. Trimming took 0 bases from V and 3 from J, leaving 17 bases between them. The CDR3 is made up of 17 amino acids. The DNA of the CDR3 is TGTGCCAGCAGCGTAGACGTGCCGGGAAAGTCAACAGATACGCAGTATTTT. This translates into CASSVDVPGKSTDTQYF. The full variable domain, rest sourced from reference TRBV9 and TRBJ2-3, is DSGVTQTPKHLITATGQRVTLRCSPRSGDLSVYWYQQSLDQGLQFLIQYYNGEERAKGNILERFSAQQFPDLHSELNLSSLELGDSALYFCASSVDVPGKSTDTQYFGPGTRLTVL.

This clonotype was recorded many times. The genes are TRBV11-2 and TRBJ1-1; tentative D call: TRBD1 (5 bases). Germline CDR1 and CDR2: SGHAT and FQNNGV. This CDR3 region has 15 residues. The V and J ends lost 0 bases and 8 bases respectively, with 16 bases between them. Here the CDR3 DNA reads TGTGCCAGCAGCTTAGACACAGGCACCACAGTCGAAGCTTTCTTT. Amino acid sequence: CASSLDTGTTVEAFF.

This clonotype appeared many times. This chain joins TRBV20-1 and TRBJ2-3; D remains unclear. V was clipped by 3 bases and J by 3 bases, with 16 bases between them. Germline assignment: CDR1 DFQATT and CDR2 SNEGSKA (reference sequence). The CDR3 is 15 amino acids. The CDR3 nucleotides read TGCAGTGCTAGCTTGGGGTCCCTCCCGACAGATACGCAGTATTTT. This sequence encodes CSASLGSLPTDTQYF.

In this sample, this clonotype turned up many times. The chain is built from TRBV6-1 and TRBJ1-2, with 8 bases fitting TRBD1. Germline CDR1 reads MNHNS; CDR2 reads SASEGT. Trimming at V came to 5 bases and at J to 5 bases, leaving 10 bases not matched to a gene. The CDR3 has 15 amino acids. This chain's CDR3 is CASSRIGQGAYGYTF. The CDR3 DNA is TGTGCCAGCAGTCGAATCGGACAGGGCGCGTATGGCTACACCTTC.

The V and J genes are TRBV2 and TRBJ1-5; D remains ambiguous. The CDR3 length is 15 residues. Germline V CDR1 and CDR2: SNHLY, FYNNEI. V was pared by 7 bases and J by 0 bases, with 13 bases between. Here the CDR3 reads CASTSSDYSNQPQHF. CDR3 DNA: TGTGCCAGCACGTCGTCGGACTATAGCAATCAGCCCCAGCATTTT.

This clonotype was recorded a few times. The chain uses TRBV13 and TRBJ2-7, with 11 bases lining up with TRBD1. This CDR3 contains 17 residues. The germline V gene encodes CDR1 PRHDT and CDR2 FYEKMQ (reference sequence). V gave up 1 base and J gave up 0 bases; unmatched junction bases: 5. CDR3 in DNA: TGTGCCAGCAGCTTAGCTATGGACAGGGGGCCCTCCTACGAGCAGTACTTC. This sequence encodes CASSLAMDRGPSYEQYF.

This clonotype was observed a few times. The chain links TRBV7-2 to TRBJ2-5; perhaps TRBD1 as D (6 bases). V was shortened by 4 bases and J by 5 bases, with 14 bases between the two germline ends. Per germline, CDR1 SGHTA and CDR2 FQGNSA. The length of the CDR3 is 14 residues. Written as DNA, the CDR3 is TGTGCCAGCAGCTCGATGGGGACATTGGAGACCCAGTACTTC. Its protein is CASSSMGTLETQYF.